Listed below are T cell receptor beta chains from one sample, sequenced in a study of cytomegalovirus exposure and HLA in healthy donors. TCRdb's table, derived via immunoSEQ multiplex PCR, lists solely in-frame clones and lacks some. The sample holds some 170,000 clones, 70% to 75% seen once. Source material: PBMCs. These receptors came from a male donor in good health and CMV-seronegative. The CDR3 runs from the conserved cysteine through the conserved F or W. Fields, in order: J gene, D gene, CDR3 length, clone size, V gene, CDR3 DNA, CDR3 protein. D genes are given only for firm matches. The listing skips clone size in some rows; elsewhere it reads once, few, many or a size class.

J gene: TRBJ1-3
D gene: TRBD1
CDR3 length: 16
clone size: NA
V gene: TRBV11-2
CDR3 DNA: TGTGCCAGCAGCGTGGGACAGGCCGCCCGCGGGAACACCATATATTTT
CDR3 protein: CASSVGQAARGNTIYF

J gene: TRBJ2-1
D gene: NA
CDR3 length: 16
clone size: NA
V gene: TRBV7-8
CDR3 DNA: TGTGCCAGCAGCTGGTTAGCGGCGAGCTCCTACAATGAGCAGTTCTTC
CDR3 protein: CASSWLAASSYNEQFF

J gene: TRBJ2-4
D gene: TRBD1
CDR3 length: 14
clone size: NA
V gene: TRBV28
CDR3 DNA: TGTGCCAGCAGTTCCCAGGGGGCGCTGGGGATTCAGTACTTC
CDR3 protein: CASSSQGALGIQYF

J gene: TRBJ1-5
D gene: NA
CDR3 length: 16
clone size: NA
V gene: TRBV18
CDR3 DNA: TGTGCCAGCTCACCAACCCGGGATCCTAGCAATCAGCCCCAGCATTTT
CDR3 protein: CASSPTRDPSNQPQHF

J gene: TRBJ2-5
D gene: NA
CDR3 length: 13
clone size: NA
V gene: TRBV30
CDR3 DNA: TGTGCCTGGAGTATCGGGAGAGGGAAGACCCAGTACTTC
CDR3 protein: CAWSIGRGKTQYF

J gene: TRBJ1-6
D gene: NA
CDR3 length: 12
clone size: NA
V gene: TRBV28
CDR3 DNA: TGTGCCAGCAGGGGGCCGAATTCACCCCTCCACTTT
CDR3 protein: CASRGPNSPLHF

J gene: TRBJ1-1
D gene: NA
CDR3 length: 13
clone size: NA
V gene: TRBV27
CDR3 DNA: TGTGCCAGCAGCTTCGCGTGGAACACTGAAGCTTTCTTT
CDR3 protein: CASSFAWNTEAFF

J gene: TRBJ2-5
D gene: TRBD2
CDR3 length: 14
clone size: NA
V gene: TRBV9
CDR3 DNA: TGTGCCAGCAGCGGGGAGGGGTCCCAAGAGACCCAGTACTTC
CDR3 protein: CASSGEGSQETQYF

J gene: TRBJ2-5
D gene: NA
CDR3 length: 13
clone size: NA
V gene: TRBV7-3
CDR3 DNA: TGTGCCAGCAGCTCCAGTATCCAAGAGACCCAGTACTTC
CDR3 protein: CASSSSIQETQYF

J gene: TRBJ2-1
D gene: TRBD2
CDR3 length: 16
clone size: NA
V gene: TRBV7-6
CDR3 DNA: TGTGCCAGCAGCCCCCGCGGGAGTAGCTCCTACAATGAGCAGTTCTTC
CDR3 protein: CASSPRGSSSYNEQFF

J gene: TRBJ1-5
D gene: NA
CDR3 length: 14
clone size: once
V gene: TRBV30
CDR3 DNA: TGTGCCTGGAGTCCCGGACAAGTCAATCAGCCCCAGCATTTT
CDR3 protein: CAWSPGQVNQPQHF

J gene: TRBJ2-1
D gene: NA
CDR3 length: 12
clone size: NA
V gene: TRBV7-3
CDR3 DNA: TGTGCCAGCAGCTTTAACGGAGGAGAGCAGTTCTTC
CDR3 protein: CASSFNGGEQFF

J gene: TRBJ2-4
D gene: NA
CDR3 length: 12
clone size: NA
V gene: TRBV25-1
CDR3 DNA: TGTGCCAGCAGTGGTGGTAGACTAGAAGTGTACTTC
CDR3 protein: CASSGGRLEVYF

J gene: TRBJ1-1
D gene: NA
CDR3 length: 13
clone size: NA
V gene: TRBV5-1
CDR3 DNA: TGCGCCAGCAGCCTTGCGGAGGACACTGAAGCTTTCTTT
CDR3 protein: CASSLAEDTEAFF

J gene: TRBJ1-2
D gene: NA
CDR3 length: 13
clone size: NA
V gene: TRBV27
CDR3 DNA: TGTGCCAGCAGTTTTCAGGGGTCGGATGGCTACACCTTC
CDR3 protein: CASSFQGSDGYTF

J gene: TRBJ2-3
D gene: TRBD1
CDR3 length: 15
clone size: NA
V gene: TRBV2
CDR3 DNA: TGTGCCAGCAGGAGCGACAGGGGAAAGTCAGATACGCAGTATTTT
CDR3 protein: CASRSDRGKSDTQYF

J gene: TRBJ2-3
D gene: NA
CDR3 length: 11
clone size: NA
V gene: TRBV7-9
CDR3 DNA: TGTGCCAGCAGTCCGACAGATACGCAGTATTTT
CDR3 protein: CASSPTDTQYF

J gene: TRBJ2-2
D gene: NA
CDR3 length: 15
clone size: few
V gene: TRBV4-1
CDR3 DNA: TGCGCCAGCAGCCCAGATCCATCGGGGACCGGGGAGCTGTTTTTT
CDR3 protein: CASSPDPSGTGELFF

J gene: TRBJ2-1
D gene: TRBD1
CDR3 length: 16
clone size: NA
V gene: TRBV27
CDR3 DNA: TGTGCCAGCAGTCAGATGACAGGGGGGAGTGTGTATGAGCAGTTCTTC
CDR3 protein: CASSQMTGGSVYEQFF

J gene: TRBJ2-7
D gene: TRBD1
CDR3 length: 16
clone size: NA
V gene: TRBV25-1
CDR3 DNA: TGTGCCAGCAGTGAAAGCCCGGGACAGGGGGCGGTTGAGCAGTACTTC
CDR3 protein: CASSESPGQGAVEQYF

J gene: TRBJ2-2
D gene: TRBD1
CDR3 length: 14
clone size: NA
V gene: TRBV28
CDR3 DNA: TGTGCCAGCATCCCGGGACAGGGAACCGGGGAGCTGTTTTTT
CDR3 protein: CASIPGQGTGELFF

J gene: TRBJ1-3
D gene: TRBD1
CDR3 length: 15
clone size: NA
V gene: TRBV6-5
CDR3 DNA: TGTGCCAGCAGACTAACAGGGGGAAATGGAAACACCATATATTTT
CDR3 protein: CASRLTGGNGNTIYF

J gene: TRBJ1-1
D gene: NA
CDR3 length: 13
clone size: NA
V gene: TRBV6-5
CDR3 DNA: TGTGCCAGCAACCCCGGGACATCCTCCTTGGGTTTCTTT
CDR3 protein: CASNPGTSSLGFF

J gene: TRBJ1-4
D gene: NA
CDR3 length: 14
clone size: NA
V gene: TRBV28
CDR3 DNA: TGTGCCAGCAATTCTGGAGCTATTAATGAAAAACTGTTTTTT
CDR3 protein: CASNSGAINEKLFF

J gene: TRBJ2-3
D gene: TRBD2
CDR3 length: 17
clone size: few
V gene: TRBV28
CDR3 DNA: TGTGCCAGCAGTTTAGGGCTAGCGGGAGTAAATACAGATACGCAGTATTTT
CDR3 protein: CASSLGLAGVNTDTQYF

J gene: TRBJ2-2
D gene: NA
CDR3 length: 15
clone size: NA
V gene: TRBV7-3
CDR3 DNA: TGTGCCAGCAGCTTAACTTGGGACTCTTCTGGGGAGCTGTTTTTT
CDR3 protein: CASSLTWDSSGELFF

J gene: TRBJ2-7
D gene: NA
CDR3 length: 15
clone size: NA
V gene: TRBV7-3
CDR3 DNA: TGTGCCAGCAGCTTATCTTCCGGGACTCAATACGAGCAGTACTTC
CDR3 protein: CASSLSSGTQYEQYF

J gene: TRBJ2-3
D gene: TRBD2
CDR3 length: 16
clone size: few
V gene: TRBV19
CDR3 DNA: TGTGCCAGTAGTAAGGCTAGCGGGGGGACAACAGATACGCAGTATTTT
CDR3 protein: CASSKASGGTTDTQYF

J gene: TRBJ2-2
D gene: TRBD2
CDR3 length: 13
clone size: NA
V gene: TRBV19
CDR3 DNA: TGTGCCGGGACTAGCGGGAACACCGGGGAGCTGTTTTTT
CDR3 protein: CAGTSGNTGELFF